The TCR beta chain described here comes from a study of blood T cells in healthy people across ages. Alongside a J-beta primer mix, a sample-barcoded 5' primer served in a second PCR lasting about 7 to 11 cycles. TCRdb re-derived calls from the 5' RACE reads in MiXCR, one entry per CDR3 protein. The sample shows roughly 560,000 distinct CDR3 sequences, about 24% of them seen only once. This clonotype was seen more than once but under ten times. These same data were also listed under a study on T cells of mothers and their children. That investigation notes: Slightly higher overlap, not significant, was seen in related mother-child pairs than in unrelated pairs.

The sample was blood. The source of this sequence is a boy aged 10-17 years in good health.

This CDR3 is CASSLESFSGNTIYF. The CDR3 DNA reads TGCGCCAGCAGCTTGGAGTCCTTCTCTGGAAACACCATATATTTT. The chain is built from TRBV5-1 and TRBJ1-3; D is unresolved. Trimming shortened V by 0 bases and J by 0 bases, and 7 bases separated the two germline ends. This CDR3 is built from 15 residues. The germline V gene encodes CDR1 SGHRS and CDR2 YFSETQ.